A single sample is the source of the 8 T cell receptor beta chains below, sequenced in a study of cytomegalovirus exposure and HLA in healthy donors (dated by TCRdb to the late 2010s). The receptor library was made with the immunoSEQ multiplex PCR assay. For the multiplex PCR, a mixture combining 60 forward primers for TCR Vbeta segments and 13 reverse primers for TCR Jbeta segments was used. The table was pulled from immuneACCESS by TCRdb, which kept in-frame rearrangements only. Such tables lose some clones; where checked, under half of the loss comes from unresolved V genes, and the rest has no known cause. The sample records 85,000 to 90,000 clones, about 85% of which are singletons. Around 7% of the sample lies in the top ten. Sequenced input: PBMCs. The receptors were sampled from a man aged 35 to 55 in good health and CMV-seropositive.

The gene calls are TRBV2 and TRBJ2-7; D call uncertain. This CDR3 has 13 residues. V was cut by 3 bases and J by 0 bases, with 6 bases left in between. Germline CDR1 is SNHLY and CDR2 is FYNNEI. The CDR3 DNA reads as TGTGCCAGCAGTGATAGCCCCTCCTACGAGCAGTACTTC. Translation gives CASSDSPSYEQYF.

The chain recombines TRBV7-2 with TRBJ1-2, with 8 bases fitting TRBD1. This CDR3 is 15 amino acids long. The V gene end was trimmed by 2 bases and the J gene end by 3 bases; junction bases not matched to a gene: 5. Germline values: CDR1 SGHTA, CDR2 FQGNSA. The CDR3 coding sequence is TGTGCCAGCAGCTTACAGGGGGCGATTGACTATGGCTACACCTTC. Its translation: CASSLQGAIDYGYTF.

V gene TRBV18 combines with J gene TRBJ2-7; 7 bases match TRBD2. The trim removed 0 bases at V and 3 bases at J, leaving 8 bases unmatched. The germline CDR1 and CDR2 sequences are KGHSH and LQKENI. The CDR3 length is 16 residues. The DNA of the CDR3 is TGTGCCAGCTCACCACCGAGCAGAGGGGAGGGCTACGAGCAGTACTTC. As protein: CASSPPSRGEGYEQYF.

CDR3: CASSPSDSNQPQHF. The CDR3 nucleotides read TGTGCCAGCTCACCATCAGATAGCAATCAGCCCCAGCATTTT. The chain recombines TRBV18 with TRBJ1-5; D uncertain. The CDR3 is made up of 14 amino acids. Trimming stripped 2 bases from V and 0 bases from J, with 5 bases between. The V gene's germline CDR1 is KGHSH and CDR2 LQKENI.

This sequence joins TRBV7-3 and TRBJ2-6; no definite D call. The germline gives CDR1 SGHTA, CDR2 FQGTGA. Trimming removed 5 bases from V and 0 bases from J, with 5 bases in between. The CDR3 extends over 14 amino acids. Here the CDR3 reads CASSRSSGANVLTF. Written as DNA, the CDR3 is TGTGCCAGCAGCCGGAGCTCTGGGGCCAACGTCCTGACTTTC.

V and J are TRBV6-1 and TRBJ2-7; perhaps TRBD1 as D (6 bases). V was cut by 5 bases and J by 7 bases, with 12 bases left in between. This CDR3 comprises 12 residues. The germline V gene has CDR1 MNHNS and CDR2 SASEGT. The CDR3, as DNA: TGTGCCAGCAGTCCTACAGGGTGGGAGCAGTACTTC. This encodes CASSPTGWEQYF.

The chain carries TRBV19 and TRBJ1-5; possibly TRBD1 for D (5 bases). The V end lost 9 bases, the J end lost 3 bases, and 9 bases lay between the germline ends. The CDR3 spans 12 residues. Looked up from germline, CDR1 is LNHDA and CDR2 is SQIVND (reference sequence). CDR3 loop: CASRELNQPQHF. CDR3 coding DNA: TGTGCCAGCAGGGAACTCAATCAGCCCCAGCATTTT.

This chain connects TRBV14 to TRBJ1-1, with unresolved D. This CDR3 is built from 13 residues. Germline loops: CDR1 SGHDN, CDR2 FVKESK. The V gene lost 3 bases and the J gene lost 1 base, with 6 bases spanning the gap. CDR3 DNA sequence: TGTGCCAGCAGCCAGGGGAGGAACACTGAAGCTTTCTTT. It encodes CASSQGRNTEAFF.